The 15 T cell receptor beta chains below were found in one sample sequenced in a study of blood T cell repertoires in COVID-19. The protocol was immunoSEQ multiplex PCR, while the TCRdb copy is restricted to in-frame clones and leaves out a portion. The sample shows roughly 160,000 clones, 75% to 90% of them seen only once. Sample: PBMCs or T cells enriched from blood (not recorded which). Receptors originate from a woman aged 55 to 70 who had recovered from COVID-19.

This chain joins TRBV7-8 and TRBJ1-1; D gene ambiguous. Trimming removed 1 base at V and 5 bases at J, with 8 bases between. This CDR3 is 13 amino acids long. Germline CDR1 is SGHVS and CDR2 is FQNEAQ. CDR3 nucleotides: TGTGCCAGCAGCTTAGGTATCGCGACTGAAGCTTTCTTT. Protein product: CASSLGIATEAFF.

The rearrangement uses TRBV19 and TRBJ1-5; D might be TRBD1 (5 bases). CDR3 size: 15 residues. CDR1 is LNHDA, CDR2 SQIVND, per germline (reference sequence). The V gene lost 3 bases and the J gene lost 3 bases, with 12 bases spanning the gap. The CDR3 is CASSIVGRVNQPQHF. The CDR3 bases are TGTGCCAGTAGTATCGTCGGCAGGGTCAATCAGCCCCAGCATTTT.

This clone was seen just once. The chain couples TRBV28 to TRBJ2-3; D is unclear. This CDR3 region has 13 residues. V lost 5 bases and J lost 5, with 11 bases in between. Germline CDR1 is MDHEN and CDR2 is SYDVKM. The CDR3 nucleotides are TGTGCCAGCAGTCCCACTCTTAGAGATACGCAGTATTTT. It encodes CASSPTLRDTQYF.

The chain uses TRBV6-2 or TRBV6-3 and TRBJ1-6, with unresolved D. Germline CDR1 reads MNHEY; CDR2 reads SVGEGT. This CDR3 comprises 12 residues. The V and J ends lost 6 bases and 7 bases respectively, with 7 bases between them. The CDR3 region is CASSRANSPLHF. DNA of the CDR3: TGTGCCAGCAGCAGAGCAAATTCACCCCTCCACTTT.

The chain carries TRBV29-1 and TRBJ1-2; 8 bases are a match to TRBD1. This CDR3 comprises 15 residues. V shed 6 bases and J 7 bases; nucleotides not matched to a gene: 16. Germline assignment: CDR1 SQVTM and CDR2 ANQGSEA. This chain's CDR3 is CSVGLAGGGSGGYTF. CDR3 nucleotide sequence: TGCAGCGTCGGGTTGGCAGGGGGCGGTTCGGGTGGCTACACCTTC.

The chain combines TRBV5-6 with TRBJ1-2; weak D call: TRBD1 (5 bases). V was cut by 4 bases and J by 5 bases, with 24 bases left in between. CDR1 and CDR2 (germline): SGHDT, YYEEEE. The CDR3 length is 17 residues. CDR3 region: CASSPAGTGREIYGYTF. CDR3 nucleotide sequence: TGTGCCAGCAGCCCCGCAGGAACAGGCAGGGAAATATATGGCTACACCTTC.

The chain uses TRBV19 and TRBJ2-7; 16 nucleotides line up with TRBD2. The CDR3 loop spans 16 amino acids. With 3 bases clipped from V and 5 bases from J, the junction kept 4 bases outside the gene matches. From germline, CDR1 is LNHDA and CDR2 SQIVND (reference sequence). The CDR3 reads CASSMGLAGGAHEQYF. As DNA, the CDR3 is TGTGCCAGTAGTATGGGACTAGCGGGGGGGGCCCACGAGCAGTACTTC.

This clone was picked up one time. V gene TRBV2 combines with J gene TRBJ1-2; D gene uncertain. Trimming left V 0 bases short and J 5 bases short, with 13 bases between. CDR3 length equals 15 residues. Germline V gene lookup returns CDR1 SNHLY and CDR2 FYNNEI. CDR3 bases: TGTGCCAGCAGTGAAGCGCAGAGGGCAGAGTATGGCTACACCTTC. Translating gives CASSEAQRAEYGYTF. The full variable domain, in which reference TRBV2 and TRBJ1-2 provide the parts outside the CDR3, is EPEVTQTPSHQVTQMGQEVILRCVPISNHLYFYWYRQILGQKVEFLVSFYNNEISEKSEIFDDQFSVERPDGSNFTLKIRSTKLEDSAMYFCASSEAQRAEYGYTFGSGTRLTVV.

The V call is TRBV30, the J call TRBJ1-1; TRBD1 matches at 7 bases. With 5 bases clipped from V and 8 bases from J, the junction kept 8 bases outside the gene matches. This CDR3 spans 12 amino acids. CDR1 and CDR2 (germline): GTSNPN, SVGIG (reference sequence). The CDR3 nucleotides are TGTGCCTGGGGAAACAGGGGTACGGAAGCTTTCTTT. Its protein product is CAWGNRGTEAFF.

This chain joins TRBV10-3 and TRBJ1-4; no definite D call. V lost 1 base and J 5 bases, leaving 8 bases between the germline ends. Per germline, CDR1 ENHRY and CDR2 SYGVKD. This CDR3 contains 14 residues. The CDR3 protein is CAISEFGGNEKLFF. CDR3 DNA sequence: TGTGCCATCAGTGAGTTTGGCGGAAATGAAAAACTGTTTTTT.

This CDR3 reads CAWQQGNYGYTF. CDR3 nucleotide sequence: TGTGCCTGGCAACAGGGAAACTATGGCTACACCTTC. This chain joins TRBV30 and TRBJ1-2, with a possible D match to TRBD1 (6 bases). The germline V and J ends were trimmed by 5 bases and 2 bases, with 9 bases remaining between them. The CDR3 runs 12 residues. Germline CDR1 and CDR2: GTSNPN and SVGIG (reference sequence).

The chain uses TRBV18 and TRBJ1-1; 9 bases agree with TRBD1. The CDR3 sequence is 16 residues long. V gave up 2 bases and J gave up 4 bases; unmatched junction bases: 8. The germline V gene encodes CDR1 KGHSH and CDR2 LQKENI. The chain's CDR3 is CASSPYTGGFGTEAFF. The CDR3 coding sequence is TGTGCCAGCTCACCATATACAGGGGGCTTTGGCACTGAAGCTTTCTTT.

This chain links TRBV9 with TRBJ2-2, with TRBD2 matching over 11 bases. J was trimmed by 4 bases and V by 0 bases; bases with no gene match: 5. The length of the CDR3 is 17 residues. Germline loops: CDR1 SGDLS, CDR2 YYNGEE. Here the CDR3 DNA reads TGTGCCAGCAGCGTAGCGGCTAGCGGGGGGACCACCGGGGAGCTGTTTTTT. Residues: CASSVAASGGTTGELFF.

The chain uses TRBV6-4 and TRBJ2-3; 11 positions match TRBD2. Germline CDR1 MRHNA, CDR2 SNTAGT. This CDR3 region has 16 residues. The trim removed 4 bases at V and 2 bases at J, leaving 5 bases unmatched. CDR3 sequence (DNA): TGTGCCAGCAGTGGATCTAGCGGGGGGATCACAGATACGCAGTATTTT. Protein product: CASSGSSGGITDTQYF.

The rearrangement uses TRBV10-3 and TRBJ1-6; D gene ambiguous. The CDR3 spans 13 residues. Deletions cut 8 bases from V and 7 bases from J, with 12 bases between. Germline lookup yields CDR1 ENHRY and CDR2 SYGVKD. The CDR3 protein is CAIGRAENSPLHF. DNA of the CDR3: TGTGCCATCGGGCGGGCAGAGAATTCACCCCTCCACTTT.